The 5 T cell receptor beta chains in this list originate from one sample, sequenced in a study of radiation and T cells in renal cell carcinoma. Time point: blood 2 weeks post-SBRT. Documented treatment: 15 Gy SBRT to primary tumor, nephrectomy 4 weeks later. Data came from immunoSEQ multiplex PCR; TCRdb stores just in-frame clones and leaves some out. The sample shows some 150,000 clones, 87% of them seen only once. The specimen comprised blood, sampled from a patient whose treatment included radiotherapy and nephrectomy. These receptor sequences come from a woman in her forties or fifties with renal cell carcinoma.

This sequence joins TRBV18 and TRBJ2-7; D is unresolved. Trimming took 3 bases from V and 4 from J, leaving 19 bases between them. CDR3 length: 16 residues. Germline CDR1 is KGHSH and CDR2 is LQKENI. CDR3 bases: TGTGCCAGCTCACCCTTGTCCGCACCTGTACAATACGAGCAGTACTTC. It specifies CASSPLSAPVQYEQYF.

This clone has just a few counts. This rearrangement joins TRBV18 to TRBJ1-2; a possible D gene is TRBD1 (6 bases). Trimming stripped 4 bases from V and 9 bases from J, with 12 bases between. This CDR3 has 12 residues. Per germline, CDR1 KGHSH and CDR2 LQKENI. The CDR3 region is CASSLYRDSYTF. As DNA, the CDR3 is TGTGCCAGCTCACTTTACAGGGACAGCTACACCTTC.

The CDR3, as DNA: TGTGCCAGCTCACCGAGGGCGGCGGGCGGGGCTCCAGATACGCAGTATTTT. It yields the protein CASSPRAAGGAPDTQYF. The chain couples TRBV18 to TRBJ2-3; tentatively, D is TRBD2 (6 bases). Germline CDR1 and CDR2: KGHSH and LQKENI. Trimming removed 3 bases from V and 4 bases from J, with 20 bases in between. The CDR3 length is 17 residues.

The CDR3: CASSPQDGYGYTF. The CDR3 DNA reads TGTGCCAGCTCACCTCAGGACGGTTATGGCTACACCTTC. V gene TRBV18 combines with J gene TRBJ1-2; no definite D call. The V end was cut by 3 bases, the J end by 5 bases, with 10 bases between. CDR1 KGHSH and CDR2 LQKENI come from the germline V gene. The CDR3 runs 13 residues.

The genes are TRBV5-4 and TRBJ1-5; D ambiguous. Germline V lookup: CDR1 SGHNT, CDR2 YYREEE (reference sequence). V was trimmed by 3 bases and J by 12 bases, leaving 16 bases between them. The CDR3 has 13 residues. The CDR3 reads CASSSSMDGFQHF. Written as DNA, the CDR3 is TGTGCCAGCAGCTCGAGTATGGACGGGTTCCAGCATTTT.